The 22 T cell receptor beta chains reported below all come from one sample, sequenced in a study of blood T cell repertoires in COVID-19. Profiled with immunoSEQ multiplex PCR; TCRdb holds only in-frame clones, not every one. The sample yields about 69,000 clones, roughly three quarters seen once. Sequenced input: peripheral blood. Receptor source: a man aged 55 to 69 with acute or convalescent COVID-19.

The rearrangement links TRBV2 to TRBJ2-1; possible D gene TRBD1, 6 bases. The CDR3 is made up of 12 amino acids. Trimming removed 6 bases from V and 5 bases from J, with 8 bases in between. Germline CDR1 SNHLY, CDR2 FYNNEI. CDR3 DNA: TGTGCCAGCAGCGGACAGAACAATGAGCAGTTCTTC. Its protein is CASSGQNNEQFF.

This clone occurred a few times. The junction departs from the called germline gene at one end, perhaps through a read error. V and J are TRBV18 and TRBJ2-7; 8 bases map to TRBD1. There are 16 residues in the CDR3. Looked up from germline, CDR1 is KGHSH and CDR2 is LQKENI. The CDR3 protein is CASSSPGTGNSYEQYF. CDR3 DNA sequence: TGTGCCAGCTCATCACCCGGGACAGGTAACTCCTACGAGCAGTACTTC.

The chain has TRBV6-2 or TRBV6-3 and TRBJ2-7; perhaps TRBD2 as D (7 bases). Germline V CDR1 and CDR2: MNHEY, SVGEGT. The CDR3 is made up of 15 amino acids. The ends were cut back, 2 bases at V and 4 bases at J, with 15 bases in the middle. CDR3: CASSYGRGQKYEQYF. In DNA form, the CDR3 reads TGTGCCAGCAGTTACGGGCGGGGGCAAAAATACGAGCAGTACTTC.

This rearrangement joins TRBV10-3 to TRBJ1-5; no clear D. Germline V gene sequence: CDR1 ENHRY, CDR2 SYGVKD. CDR3 size: 13 residues. V was shortened by 4 bases and J by 0 bases, with 4 bases between the two germline ends. The CDR3 coding sequence is TGTGCCATCAGTGCTTATAGCAATCAGCCCCAGCATTTT. This sequence encodes CAISAYSNQPQHF.

The genes are TRBV6-5 and TRBJ2-1, with 8 nucleotides matching TRBD1. The CDR3 contains 12 residues. Germline assignment: CDR1 MNHEY and CDR2 SVGAGI. V was pared by 8 bases and J by 7 bases, with 4 bases of the junction left unmatched. CDR3 sequence: CASLWTGNEQFF. CDR3 bases: TGTGCCAGCCTCTGGACAGGGAATGAGCAGTTCTTC.

The rearrangement links TRBV9 to TRBJ2-7; possible D gene TRBD2, 6 bases. Germline V gives CDR1 SGDLS, CDR2 YYNGEE. V was clipped by 1 base and J by 1 base, with 12 bases between them. There are 15 residues in the CDR3. Here the CDR3 reads CASSVLPGRSYEQYF. CDR3 in DNA: TGTGCCAGCAGCGTACTGCCAGGGAGGTCCTACGAGCAGTACTTC.

This clone was seen more than once but under ten times. The chain joins TRBV27 to TRBJ1-2, with D hard to call. The V end lost 6 bases, the J end lost 7 bases, and 15 bases lay between the germline ends. Germline values: CDR1 MNHEY, CDR2 SMNVEV (reference sequence). This CDR3 has 13 residues. CDR3 sequence: CASSPNIVGGYTF. CDR3 nucleotides: TGTGCCAGCAGCCCGAATATCGTCGGTGGCTACACCTTC.

This chain joins TRBV4-2 and TRBJ1-2, with 9 bases that match TRBD1. The germline V gene encodes CDR1 LGHNA and CDR2 YNFKEQ. The CDR3 has 15 amino acids. V lost 4 bases to trimming and J lost 4 bases; unmatched junction nucleotides: 7. The CDR3 bases are TGTGCCAGCAGCCGACCCCGGGACAGGGTCTATGGCTACACCTTC. This codes for CASSRPRDRVYGYTF.

The genes are TRBV27 and TRBJ2-5, with a weak D call TRBD2 (5 bases). V was clipped by 1 base and J by 5 bases, with 11 bases between them. The CDR3 has 14 residues. Germline V CDR1 and CDR2: MNHEY, SMNVEV (reference sequence). The CDR3 bases are TGTGCCAGCAGTTTATTAGGAGGCGGGGAGACCCAGTACTTC. Protein: CASSLLGGGETQYF.

This clone appeared once. This chain connects TRBV10-3 to TRBJ1-1; weak D call: TRBD1 (5 bases). The V end was cut by 3 bases, the J end by 2 bases, with 10 bases between. Germline V lookup: CDR1 ENHRY, CDR2 SYGVKD. This CDR3 region has 14 residues. The CDR3 DNA is TGTGCCATCAGTGAACTCGACAGTAACACTGAAGCTTTCTTT. It yields the protein CAISELDSNTEAFF.

The chain recombines TRBV11-1 with TRBJ2-1; 8 positions match TRBD1. CDR1 and CDR2 (germline): SGHAT, FQDESV (reference sequence). The CDR3 is 16 amino acids. Unmatched junction bases numbered 5, after V lost 4 bases and J lost 0 bases. The chain's CDR3 is CASSSRQGSSYNEQFF. The CDR3 DNA is TGTGCCAGCAGCTCGCGACAGGGGAGCTCCTACAATGAGCAGTTCTTC.

This chain joins TRBV14 and TRBJ2-7, with 7 nucleotides matching TRBD2. Germline V CDR1 and CDR2: SGHDN, FVKESK. The CDR3 loop spans 11 amino acids. V was pared by 3 bases and J by 11 bases, with 4 bases of the junction left unmatched. In DNA form, the CDR3 reads TGTGCCAGCAGCCAGGGAGGGAGAAAGTACTTC. It encodes CASSQGGRKYF. Full variable domain (rest looked up from reference TRBV14 and TRBJ2-7): EAGVTQFPSHSVIEKGQTVTLRCDPISGHDNLYWYRRVMGKEIKFLLHFVKESKQDESGMPNNRFLAERTGGTYSTLKVQPAELEDSGVYFCASSQGGRKYFGPGTRLTVT.

The CDR3, as DNA: TGTGCCAGCTCACCAGCGACTAATCAGCCCCAGCATTTT. Its protein is CASSPATNQPQHF. V and J are TRBV18 and TRBJ1-5; no firm D call. The CDR3 consists of 13 residues. Germline-derived CDR1 and CDR2 are KGHSH and LQKENI. Trimming removed 2 bases from V and 4 bases from J, with 6 bases in between.

The rearrangement uses TRBV24-1 and TRBJ2-5; weak D call: TRBD1 (6 bases). This CDR3 spans 12 amino acids. CDR1 and CDR2 (germline): KGHDR, SFDVKD. The V gene lost 7 bases and the J gene lost 5 bases, with 10 bases spanning the gap. CDR3 amino acids: CATSRGKETQYF. The CDR3 coding sequence is TGTGCCACCAGCAGGGGTAAGGAGACCCAGTACTTC.

The V call is TRBV11-1, the J call TRBJ2-2; TRBD1 might be the D (5 bases). The V end lost 3 bases, the J end lost 5 bases, and 13 bases lay between the germline ends. The CDR3 covers 15 residues. Germline V lookup: CDR1 SGHAT, CDR2 FQDESV (reference sequence). CDR3 coding DNA: TGTGCCAGCAGCTTGGAACAGACAGATACCGGGGAGCTGTTTTTT. Translating it yields CASSLEQTDTGELFF.

The chain recombines TRBV11-3 with TRBJ2-1, with D possibly TRBD2 on 5 matching bases. The CDR3 spans 16 residues. V lost 5 bases, J lost 6 bases, and 20 bases lay in between. The germline V gene encodes CDR1 SGHNT and CDR2 YENEEA. CDR3 residues: CASSPTGEHGVNEQFF. The DNA of the CDR3 is TGTGCCAGCAGCCCTACGGGCGAGCACGGGGTCAATGAGCAGTTCTTC.

The rearrangement joins TRBV6-5 to TRBJ1-1; perhaps TRBD1 as D (6 bases). CDR1 MNHEY and CDR2 SVGAGI come from the germline V gene. V dropped 4 bases and J dropped 8 bases, with 17 bases sitting between them. The CDR3 runs 14 residues. CDR3 coding DNA: TGTGCCAGCAGTTCCCGGGACACCCGTTTAGAAGCTTTCTTT. Its protein is CASSSRDTRLEAFF.

The chain links TRBV11-1 to TRBJ2-3, with TRBD1 matching 10 bases. CDR1 and CDR2 from the germline V gene are SGHAT and FQDESV (reference sequence). The CDR3 covers 16 residues. J gave up 5 bases and V 3 bases, and 8 bases lay outside the gene matches. CDR3 residues: CASSFDRGRSVDTQYF. For the CDR3, the DNA is TGTGCCAGCAGCTTTGACAGGGGGCGGTCCGTAGATACGCAGTATTTT.

The V call is TRBV7-6, the J call TRBJ1-4, with TRBD1 matching over 8 bases. The length of the CDR3 is 16 residues. Trimming cost V 5 bases and J 10 bases; bases outside gene matches: 15. CDR1 SGHVS and CDR2 FNYEAQ come from the germline V gene. The CDR3 region has the DNA TGTGCCAGCAGCCCAACAGGGGGGGGCTCTGGCGGAAAACTGTTTTTT. This sequence encodes CASSPTGGGSGGKLFF.

The J gene is TRBJ2-7, the V gene TRBV7-9; 8 bases are a match to TRBD1. This CDR3 region has 15 residues. Germline lookup yields CDR1 SEHNR and CDR2 FQNEAQ (reference sequence). The J segment lost 2 bases and the V segment lost 5 bases, leaving 8 bases of the junction unmatched. The CDR3 nucleotides are TGTGCCAGCAGCCTGAGGACAGGGCGAACCTACGAGCAGTACTTC. Translation: CASSLRTGRTYEQYF.

About this clone: At one end the junction does not follow the germline gene, possibly because of a read error. The chain couples TRBV11-3 to TRBJ2-7; TRBD1 matches at 10 bases. The CDR3 runs 12 residues. Germline CDR1 is SGHNT and CDR2 is YENEEA. The CDR3 coding sequence is TGTGCCAGCAGCCCCGGGACAGGGGAAGTTAGCTTC. Protein: CASSPGTGEVSF.

This chain links TRBV25-1 with TRBJ1-2; D is unclear. CDR1 and CDR2 from the germline V gene are MGHDK and SYGVNS. The CDR3 has 13 amino acids. The V and J ends lost 4 bases and 4 bases respectively, with 10 bases between them. In DNA, the CDR3 is TGTGCCAGCAGTGCGAGTTCCCCCTATGGCTACACCTTC. Protein: CASSASSPYGYTF.